The 5 T cell receptor beta chains in this list originate from one sample, sequenced in a study of CD8+ T cells in alopecia areata. Reverse transcription of extracted RNA yielded cDNA, which provided the sequencing template. Using immunoSEQ multiplex PCR, the repertoire was profiled, and TCRdb retains in-frame clones only, with some absent. The table shows about 150,000 clones, with less than 65% occurring only once. Specimen: CD8+ T cells sorted from blood. The receptors originated from a human donor in good health.

The J gene is TRBJ2-3, the V gene TRBV11-2; 8 nucleotides match TRBD2. Germline V gives CDR1 SGHAT, CDR2 FQNNGV. The CDR3 loop spans 17 amino acids. J gave up 2 bases and V 5 bases, and 12 bases lay outside the gene matches. The CDR3 here is CASSTVSSGRLTDTQYF. For the CDR3, the DNA is TGTGCCAGCAGCACAGTCTCTAGCGGGCGACTCACAGATACGCAGTATTTT. The full variable domain, in which reference TRBV11-2 and TRBJ2-3 provide the parts outside the CDR3, is EAGVAQSPRYKIIEKRQSVAFWCNPISGHATLYWYQQILGQGPKLLIQFQNNGVVDDSQLPKDRFSAERLKGVDSTLKIQPAKLEDSAVYLCASSTVSSGRLTDTQYFGPGTRLTVL.

The chain links TRBV27 to TRBJ1-5, with D maybe TRBD1 (6 bases). CDR1 MNHEY and CDR2 SMNVEV come from the germline V gene (reference sequence). Trimming took off 6 bases at V and 3 bases at J, with 9 bases between the two ends. The CDR3 sequence is 13 residues long. CDR3 in DNA: TGTGCCAGCAGCGGACAGTACAATCAGCCCCAGCATTTT. Its translation: CASSGQYNQPQHF.

The CDR3 DNA sequence: TGTGCCAGCAGGCGTACCAGCGGGATATCCTACGAGCAGTACTTC. Translating gives CASRRTSGISYEQYF. The chain recombines TRBV5-6 with TRBJ2-7, with TRBD2 matching 7 bases. Germline V gives CDR1 SGHDT, CDR2 YYEEEE. This CDR3 spans 15 amino acids. The J segment lost 1 base and the V segment lost 5 bases, leaving 9 bases of the junction unmatched.

V and J are TRBV6-6 and TRBJ1-2; D perhaps matches TRBD1 (5 bases). V shed 8 bases and J shed 1 base, with 8 bases lying between them. The CDR3 is 12 residues long. Germline CDR1 reads MNHNY; CDR2 reads SVGAGI (reference sequence). CDR3 in DNA: TGTGCCAGCGGGACGGATAACTATGGCTACACCTTC. This gives the protein CASGTDNYGYTF.

The V call is TRBV2, the J call TRBJ2-1; no definite D call. Deletions cut 4 bases from V and 7 bases from J, with 8 bases between. The CDR3 runs to 12 residues. Per germline, CDR1 SNHLY and CDR2 FYNNEI. Here the CDR3 reads CASSVSRNEQFF. The CDR3, as DNA: TGTGCCAGCAGTGTGAGCAGGAATGAGCAGTTCTTC.